This T cell receptor (beta chain) originates from a study of regulatory T cells in long-lasting Graves disease. With iRepertoire HTBI primers and Arm-PCR of CDR3 regions, TCR beta libraries were built. A single record per CDR3 protein comes from TCRdb applying MiXCR to the multiplex PCR reads. The sample contains a few hundred thousand distinct CDR3 sequences, over 20% of which appear only once. V lost 5 bases to trimming and J lost 2 bases; unmatched junction nucleotides: 5. The CDR3 is 16 residues long. Germline CDR1 and CDR2: MDHEN and SYDVKM. General observations from the study: Newly diagnosed Graves' patients exceeded persistent ones in TCR diversity.

This clonotype was observed many times. The antigen is unknown. Time point defined: persistent/refractory GD, antithyroid drugs over 5 years with positive TRAb. Preparation of the TCR library used RNA extracted from PBMCs. Each patient gave around 8.1 milliliters of EDTA-anticoagulated peripheral blood. The V and J genes are TRBV28 and TRBJ2-5; 13 positions agree with TRBD2. The sample here was peripheral blood mononuclear cells (PBMCs), taken when the disease was refractory, from a patient treated with antithyroid drugs. The sequence derives from a female donor with Graves disease. The CDR3 region is CASSMPGLAGQETQYF. CDR3 DNA: TGTGCCAGCAGTATGCCGGGACTAGCGGGACAAGAGACCCAGTACTTC.